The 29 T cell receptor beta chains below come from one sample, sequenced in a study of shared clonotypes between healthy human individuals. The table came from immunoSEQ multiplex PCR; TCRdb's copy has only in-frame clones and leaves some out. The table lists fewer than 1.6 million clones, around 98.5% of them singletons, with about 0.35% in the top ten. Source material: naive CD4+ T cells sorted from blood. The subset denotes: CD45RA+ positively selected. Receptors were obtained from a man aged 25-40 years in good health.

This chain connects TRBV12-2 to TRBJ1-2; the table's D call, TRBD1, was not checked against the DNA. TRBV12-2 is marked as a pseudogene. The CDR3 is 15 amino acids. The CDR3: CASPNSGRGGYGYTF. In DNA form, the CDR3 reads TGTGCAAGTCCTAATTCAGGAAGGGGCGGCTATGGCTACACCTTC.

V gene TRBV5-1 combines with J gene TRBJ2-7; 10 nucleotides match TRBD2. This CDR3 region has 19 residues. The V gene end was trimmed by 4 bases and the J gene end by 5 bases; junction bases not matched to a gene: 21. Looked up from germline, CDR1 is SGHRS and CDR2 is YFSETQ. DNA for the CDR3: TGCGCCAGCAGCCGCCCGGGAACCCCCCTAGCGGGAGTCGACAACGAGCAGTACTTC. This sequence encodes CASSRPGTPLAGVDNEQYF. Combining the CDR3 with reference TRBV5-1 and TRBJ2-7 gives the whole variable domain KAGVTQTPRYLIKTRGQQVTLSCSPISGHRSVSWYQQTPGQGLQFLFEYFSETQRNKGNFPGRFSGRQFSNSRSEMNVSTLELGDSALYLCASSRPGTPLAGVDNEQYFGPGTRLTVT.

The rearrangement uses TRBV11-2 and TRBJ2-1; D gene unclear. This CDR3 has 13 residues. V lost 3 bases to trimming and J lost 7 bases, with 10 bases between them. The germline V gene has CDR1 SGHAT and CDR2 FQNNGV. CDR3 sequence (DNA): TGTGCCAGCAGCTTCCCTTTGAGAAATGAGCAGTTCTTC. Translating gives CASSFPLRNEQFF.

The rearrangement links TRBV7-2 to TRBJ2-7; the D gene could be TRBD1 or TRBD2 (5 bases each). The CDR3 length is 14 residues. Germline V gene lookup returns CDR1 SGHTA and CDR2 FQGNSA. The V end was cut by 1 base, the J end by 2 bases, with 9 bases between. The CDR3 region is CASSLGGKPYEQYF. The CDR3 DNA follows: TGTGCCAGCAGCTTAGGGGGGAAACCCTACGAGCAGTACTTC.

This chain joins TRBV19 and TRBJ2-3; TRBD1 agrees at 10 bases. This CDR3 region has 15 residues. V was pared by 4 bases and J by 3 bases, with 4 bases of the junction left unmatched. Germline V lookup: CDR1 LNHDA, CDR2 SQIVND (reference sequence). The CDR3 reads CASSTGTGETDTQYF. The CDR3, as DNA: TGTGCCAGTAGTACCGGGACAGGGGAAACAGATACGCAGTATTTT. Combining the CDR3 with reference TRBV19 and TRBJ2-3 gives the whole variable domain DGGITQSPKYLFRKEGQNVTLSCEQNLNHDAMYWYRQDPGQGLRLIYYSQIVNDFQKGDIAEGYSVSREKKESFPLTVTSAQKNPTAFYLCASSTGTGETDTQYFGPGTRLTVL.

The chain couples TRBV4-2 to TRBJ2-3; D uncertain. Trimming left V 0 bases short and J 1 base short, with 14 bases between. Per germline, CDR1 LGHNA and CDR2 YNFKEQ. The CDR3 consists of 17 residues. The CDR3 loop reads CASSQDGVPLGTDTQYF. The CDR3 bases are TGTGCCAGCAGCCAAGATGGGGTCCCGTTAGGCACAGATACGCAGTATTTT.

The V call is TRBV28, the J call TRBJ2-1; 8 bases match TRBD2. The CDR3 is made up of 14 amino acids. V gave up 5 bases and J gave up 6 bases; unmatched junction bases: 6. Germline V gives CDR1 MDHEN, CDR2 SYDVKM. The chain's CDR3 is CASSAGLVRNEQFF. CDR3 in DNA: TGTGCCAGCAGTGCGGGACTAGTTCGCAATGAGCAGTTCTTC.

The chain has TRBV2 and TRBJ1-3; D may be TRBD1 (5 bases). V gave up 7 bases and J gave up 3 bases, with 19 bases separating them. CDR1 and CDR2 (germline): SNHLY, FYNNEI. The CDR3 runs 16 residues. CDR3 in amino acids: CASNRGGSQYGNTIYF. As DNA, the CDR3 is TGTGCCAGCAATCGGGGCGGGAGTCAATATGGAAACACCATATATTTT.

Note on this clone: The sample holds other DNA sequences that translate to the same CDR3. As DNA, the CDR3 is TGCAGCGTTGATGGGGGTACAGATACGCAGTATTTT. It yields the protein CSVDGGTDTQYF. This chain connects TRBV29-1 to TRBJ2-3; tentatively, D is TRBD1 or TRBD2 (5 bases each). V gave up 3 bases and J gave up 3 bases, with 7 bases separating them. The germline V gene has CDR1 SQVTM and CDR2 ANQGSEA. This CDR3 has 12 amino acids.

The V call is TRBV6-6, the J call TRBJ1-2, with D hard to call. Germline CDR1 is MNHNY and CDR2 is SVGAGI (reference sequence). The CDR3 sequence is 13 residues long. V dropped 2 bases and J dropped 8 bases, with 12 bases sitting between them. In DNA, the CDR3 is TGTGCCAGCAGTTACAATTGGGGAGAAGGCTACACCTTC. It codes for CASSYNWGEGYTF.

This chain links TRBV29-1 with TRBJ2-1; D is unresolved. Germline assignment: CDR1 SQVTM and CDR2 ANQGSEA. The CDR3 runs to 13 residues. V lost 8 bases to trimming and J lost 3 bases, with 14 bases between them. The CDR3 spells CSLKSINYNEQFF. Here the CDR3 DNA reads TGCAGCCTAAAGTCGATAAACTACAATGAGCAGTTCTTC.

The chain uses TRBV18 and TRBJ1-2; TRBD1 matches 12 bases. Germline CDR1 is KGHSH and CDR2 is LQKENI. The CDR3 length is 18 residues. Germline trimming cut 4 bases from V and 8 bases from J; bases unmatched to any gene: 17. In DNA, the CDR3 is TGTGCCAGCTCACGCGTTCCGGGACAGGGGGCACTAACGGGCGGCTACACCTTC. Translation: CASSRVPGQGALTGGYTF.

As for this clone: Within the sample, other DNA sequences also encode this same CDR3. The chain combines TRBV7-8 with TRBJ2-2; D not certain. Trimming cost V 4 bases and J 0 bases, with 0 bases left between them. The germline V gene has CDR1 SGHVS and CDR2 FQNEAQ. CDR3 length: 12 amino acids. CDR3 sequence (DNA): TGTGCCAGCAGCTCGAACACCGGGGAGCTGTTTTTT. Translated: CASSSNTGELFF.

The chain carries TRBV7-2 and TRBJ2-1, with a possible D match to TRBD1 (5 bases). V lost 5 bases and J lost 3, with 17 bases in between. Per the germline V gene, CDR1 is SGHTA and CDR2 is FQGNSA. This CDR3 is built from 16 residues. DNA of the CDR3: TGTGCCAGCAGCCCCGGTGGGGCAGAACACTACAATGAGCAGTTCTTC. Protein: CASSPGGAEHYNEQFF.

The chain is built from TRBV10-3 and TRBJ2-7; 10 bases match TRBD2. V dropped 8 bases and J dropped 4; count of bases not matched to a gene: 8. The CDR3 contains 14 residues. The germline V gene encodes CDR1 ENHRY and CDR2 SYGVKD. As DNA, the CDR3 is TGTGCCATCGGGAACTCTAGCGGGAGTTACGAGCAGTACTTC. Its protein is CAIGNSSGSYEQYF.

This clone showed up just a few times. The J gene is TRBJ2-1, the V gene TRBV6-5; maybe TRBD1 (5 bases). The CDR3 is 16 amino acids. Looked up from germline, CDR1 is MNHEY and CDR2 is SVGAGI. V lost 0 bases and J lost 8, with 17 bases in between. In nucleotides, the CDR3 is TGTGCCAGCAGTTACTCGATGACAGTGGGTCAGGATGAGCAGTTCTTC. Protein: CASSYSMTVGQDEQFF.

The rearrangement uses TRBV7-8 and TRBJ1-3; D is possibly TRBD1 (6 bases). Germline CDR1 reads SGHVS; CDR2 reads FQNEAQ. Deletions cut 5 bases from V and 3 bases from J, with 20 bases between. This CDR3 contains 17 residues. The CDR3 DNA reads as TGTGCCAGCAGCCCCGACCGGATGGGGGGCTTTGGAAACACCATATATTTT. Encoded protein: CASSPDRMGGFGNTIYF.

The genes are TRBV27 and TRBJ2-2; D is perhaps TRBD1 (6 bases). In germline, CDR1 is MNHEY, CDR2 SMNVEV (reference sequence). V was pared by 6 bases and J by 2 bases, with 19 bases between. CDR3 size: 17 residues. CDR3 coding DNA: TGTGCCAGCAGCCTCAGGGTGGGGACACCTAACACCGGGGAGCTGTTTTTT. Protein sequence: CASSLRVGTPNTGELFF.

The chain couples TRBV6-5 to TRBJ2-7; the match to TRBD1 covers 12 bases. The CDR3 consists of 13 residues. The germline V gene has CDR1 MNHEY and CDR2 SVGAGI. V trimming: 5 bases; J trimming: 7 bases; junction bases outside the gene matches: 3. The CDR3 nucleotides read TGTGCCAGCAGTCGGGACAGGGGGCGTGAGCAGTACTTC. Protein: CASSRDRGREQYF.

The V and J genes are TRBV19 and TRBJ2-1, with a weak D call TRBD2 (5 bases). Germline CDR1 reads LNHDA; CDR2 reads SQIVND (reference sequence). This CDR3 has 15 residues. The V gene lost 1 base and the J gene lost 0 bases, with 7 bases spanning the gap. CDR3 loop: CASSIGESSYNEQFF. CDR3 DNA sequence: TGTGCCAGTAGTATAGGGGAGAGCTCCTACAATGAGCAGTTCTTC.

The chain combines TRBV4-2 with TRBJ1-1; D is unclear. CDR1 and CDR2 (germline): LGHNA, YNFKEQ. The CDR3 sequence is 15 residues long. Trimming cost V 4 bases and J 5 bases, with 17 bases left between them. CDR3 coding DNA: TGTGCCAGCAGCCCGCAACTCGACGGAGGGACTGAAGCTTTCTTT. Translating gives CASSPQLDGGTEAFF.

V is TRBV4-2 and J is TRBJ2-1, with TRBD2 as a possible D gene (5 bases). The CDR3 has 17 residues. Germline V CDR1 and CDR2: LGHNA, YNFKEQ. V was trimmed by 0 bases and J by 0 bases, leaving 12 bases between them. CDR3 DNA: TGTGCCAGCAGCCAAGACGGAACGAGCGGCTCCTACAATGAGCAGTTCTTC. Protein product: CASSQDGTSGSYNEQFF.

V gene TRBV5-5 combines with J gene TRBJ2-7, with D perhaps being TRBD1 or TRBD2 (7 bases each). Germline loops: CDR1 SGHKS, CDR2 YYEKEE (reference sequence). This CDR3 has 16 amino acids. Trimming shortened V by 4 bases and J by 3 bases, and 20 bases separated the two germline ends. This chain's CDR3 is CASSLRTGLGDYEQYF. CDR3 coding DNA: TGTGCCAGCAGCCTACGGACAGGACTAGGTGACTACGAGCAGTACTTC.

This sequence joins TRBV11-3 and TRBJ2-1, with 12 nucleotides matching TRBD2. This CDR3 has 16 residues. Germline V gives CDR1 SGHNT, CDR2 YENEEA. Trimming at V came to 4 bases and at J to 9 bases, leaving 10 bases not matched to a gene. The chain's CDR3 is CASSSLGTSGFGEQFF. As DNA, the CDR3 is TGTGCCAGCAGCTCCCTCGGGACTAGCGGGTTCGGTGAGCAGTTCTTC.

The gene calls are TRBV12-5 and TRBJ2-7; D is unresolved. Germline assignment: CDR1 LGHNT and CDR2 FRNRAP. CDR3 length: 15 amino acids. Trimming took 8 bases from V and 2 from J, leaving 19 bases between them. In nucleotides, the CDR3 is TGTGCTAGTCCCCATTTGGGGTACAGAACCTACGAGCAGTACTTC. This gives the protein CASPHLGYRTYEQYF. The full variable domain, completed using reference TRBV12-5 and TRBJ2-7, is DARVTQTPRHKVTEMGQEVTMRCQPILGHNTVFWYRQTMMQGLELLAYFRNRAPLDDSGMPKDRFSAEMPDATLATLKIQPSEPRDSAVYFCASPHLGYRTYEQYFGPGTRLTVT.

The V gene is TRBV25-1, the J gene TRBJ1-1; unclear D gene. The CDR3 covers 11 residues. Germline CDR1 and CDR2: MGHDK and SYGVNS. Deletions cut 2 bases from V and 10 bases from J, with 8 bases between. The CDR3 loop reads CASSEQASAFF. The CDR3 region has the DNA TGTGCCAGCAGTGAACAGGCCTCAGCTTTCTTT.

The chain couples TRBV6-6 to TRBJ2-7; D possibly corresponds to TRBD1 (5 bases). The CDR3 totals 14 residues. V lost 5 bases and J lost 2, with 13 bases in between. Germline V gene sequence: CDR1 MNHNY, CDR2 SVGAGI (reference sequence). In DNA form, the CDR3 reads TGTGCCAGCAGTCTTTCCACAGGCCCCTACGAGCAGTACTTC. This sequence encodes CASSLSTGPYEQYF.

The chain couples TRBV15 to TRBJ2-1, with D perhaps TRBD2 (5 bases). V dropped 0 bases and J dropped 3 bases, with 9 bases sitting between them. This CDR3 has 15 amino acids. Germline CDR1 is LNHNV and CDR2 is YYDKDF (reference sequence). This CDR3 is CATSRDMSGYNEQFF. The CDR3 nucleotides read TGTGCCACCAGCAGAGATATGAGCGGCTACAATGAGCAGTTCTTC. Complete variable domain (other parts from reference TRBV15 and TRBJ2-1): DAMVIQNPRYQVTQFGKPVTLSCSQTLNHNVMYWYQQKSSQAPKLLFHYYDKDFNNEADTPDNFQSRRPNTSFCFLDIRSPGLGDTAMYLCATSRDMSGYNEQFFGPGTRLTVL.

The CDR3 loop reads CATSPGTELGLKAFF. As DNA, the CDR3 is TGTGCCACCAGCCCCGGGACAGAACTGGGGCTGAAAGCTTTCTTT. V and J are TRBV15 and TRBJ1-1; the match to TRBD1 covers 7 bases. The germline V gene has CDR1 LNHNV and CDR2 YYDKDF (reference sequence). V lost 5 bases to trimming and J lost 9 bases; unmatched junction nucleotides: 15. The CDR3 runs to 15 residues.